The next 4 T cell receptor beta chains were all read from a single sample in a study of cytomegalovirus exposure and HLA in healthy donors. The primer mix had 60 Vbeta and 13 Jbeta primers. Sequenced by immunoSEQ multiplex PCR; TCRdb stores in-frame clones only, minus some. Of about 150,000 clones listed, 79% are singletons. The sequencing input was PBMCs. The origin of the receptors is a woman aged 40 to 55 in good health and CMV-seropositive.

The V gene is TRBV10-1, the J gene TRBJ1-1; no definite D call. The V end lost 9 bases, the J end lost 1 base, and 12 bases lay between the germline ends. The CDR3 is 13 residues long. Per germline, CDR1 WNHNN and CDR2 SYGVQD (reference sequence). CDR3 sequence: CASRRGGNTEAFF. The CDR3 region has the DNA TGCGCCAGTCGCCGGGGAGGGAACACTGAAGCTTTCTTT.

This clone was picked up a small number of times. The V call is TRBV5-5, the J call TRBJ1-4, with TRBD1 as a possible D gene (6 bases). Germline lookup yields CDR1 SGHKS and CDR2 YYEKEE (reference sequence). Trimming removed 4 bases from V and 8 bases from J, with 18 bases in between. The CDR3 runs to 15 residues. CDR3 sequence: CASSQKGGIGEKLFF. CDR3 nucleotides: TGTGCCAGCAGCCAAAAGGGGGGGATTGGAGAAAAACTGTTTTTT.

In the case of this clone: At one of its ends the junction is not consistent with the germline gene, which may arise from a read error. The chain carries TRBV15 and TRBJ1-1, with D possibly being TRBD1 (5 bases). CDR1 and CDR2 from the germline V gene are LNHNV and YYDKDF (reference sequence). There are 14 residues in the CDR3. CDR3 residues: CAISDGDLNTEAFF. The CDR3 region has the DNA TGTGCCATCAGCGATGGGGACTTGAACACTGAAGCTTTCTTT.

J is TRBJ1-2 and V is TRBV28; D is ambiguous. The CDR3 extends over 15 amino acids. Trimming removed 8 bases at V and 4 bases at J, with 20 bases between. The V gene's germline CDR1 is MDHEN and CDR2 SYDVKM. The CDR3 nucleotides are TGTGCCAGCTTCTCTTGGGGAGCTATTTCCTATGGCTACACCTTC. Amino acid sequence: CASFSWGAISYGYTF.